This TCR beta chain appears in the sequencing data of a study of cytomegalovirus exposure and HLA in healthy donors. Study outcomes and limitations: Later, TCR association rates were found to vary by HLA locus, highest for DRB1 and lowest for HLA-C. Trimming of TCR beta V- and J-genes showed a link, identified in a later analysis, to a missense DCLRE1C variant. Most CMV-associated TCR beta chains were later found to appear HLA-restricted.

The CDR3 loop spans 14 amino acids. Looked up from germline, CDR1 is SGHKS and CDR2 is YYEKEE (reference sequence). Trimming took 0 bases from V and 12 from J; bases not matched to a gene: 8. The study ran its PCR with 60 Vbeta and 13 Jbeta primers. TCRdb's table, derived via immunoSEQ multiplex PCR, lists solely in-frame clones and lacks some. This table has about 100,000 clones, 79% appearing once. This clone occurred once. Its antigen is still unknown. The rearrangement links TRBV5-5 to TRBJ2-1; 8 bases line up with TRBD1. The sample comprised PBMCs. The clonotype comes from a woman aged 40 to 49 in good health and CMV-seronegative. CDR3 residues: CASSLVSDRGRQFF. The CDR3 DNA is TGTGCCAGCAGCTTGGTATCTGACAGGGGAAGGCAGTTCTTC.